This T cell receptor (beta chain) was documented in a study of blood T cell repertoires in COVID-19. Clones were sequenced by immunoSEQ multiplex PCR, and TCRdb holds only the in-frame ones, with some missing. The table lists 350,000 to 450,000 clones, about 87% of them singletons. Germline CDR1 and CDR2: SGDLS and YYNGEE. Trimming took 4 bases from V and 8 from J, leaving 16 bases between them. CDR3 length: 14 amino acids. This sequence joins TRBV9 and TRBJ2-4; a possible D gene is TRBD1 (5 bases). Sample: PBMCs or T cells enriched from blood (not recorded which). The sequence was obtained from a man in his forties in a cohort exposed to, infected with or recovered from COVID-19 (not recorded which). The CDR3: CASSPLKGADIQYF. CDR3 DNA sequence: TGTGCCAGCAGCCCCCTTAAAGGGGCGGACATTCAGTACTTC. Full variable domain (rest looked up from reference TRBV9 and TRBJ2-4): DSGVTQTPKHLITATGQRVTLRCSPRSGDLSVYWYQQSLDQGLQFLIQYYNGEERAKGNILERFSAQQFPDLHSELNLSSLELGDSALYFCASSPLKGADIQYFGAGTRLSVL.